A single sample is the source of the 3 T cell receptor beta chains below, sequenced in a study of tumor and adjacent non-tumor tissue in lung cancer. The library came from three nested PCR rounds adapted from ARM-PCR protocols. A single record per CDR3 protein comes from TCRdb applying MiXCR to the multiplex PCR reads. The table has 75,000 to 95,000 distinct CDR3 sequences, about 67% seen once. RNA was extracted from bulk tissue without any cell sorting. Sequencing input: lung tumor tissue. The receptors were sampled from a man between 60 and 75 years old with non-small cell lung cancer.

Concerning this clonotype: Its ends do not fully match the called genes, so a read error is possible. V is TRBV6-2 or TRBV6-3 and J is TRBJ2-1, with D possibly being TRBD2 (5 bases). Germline V gene sequence: CDR1 MNHEY, CDR2 SVGEGT. The CDR3 is 15 residues long. CDR3 sequence reads: CASSFRGNSYNEHFF. The DNA for the CDR3 is TGTGCCAGCAGTTTCAGAGGGAATTCCTACAATGAGCATTTCTTC.

This clonotype was seen only once. V is TRBV29-1 and J is TRBJ1-1; D call uncertain. This CDR3 comprises 12 residues. V was cut by 1 base and J by 9 bases, with 12 bases left in between. Germline V gene sequence: CDR1 SQVTM, CDR2 ANQGSEA. The CDR3 DNA reads as TGCAGCGTTGAAGCGCCTCTCGAGCAAGCTTTCTTT. Amino acid sequence: CSVEAPLEQAFF. Together with reference TRBV29-1 and TRBJ1-1, the CDR3 gives the full variable domain: SAVISQKPSRDICQRGTSLTIQCQVDSQVTMMFWYRQQPGQSLTLIATANQGSEATYESGFVIDKFPISRPNLTFSTLTVSNMSPEDSSIYLCSVEAPLEQAFFGQGTRLTVV.

About this clonotype: At one of its ends the junction is not consistent with the germline gene, which may arise from a read error. This rearrangement joins TRBV11-2 to TRBJ2-1, with D possibly being TRBD2 (5 bases). Germline CDR1 is SGHAT and CDR2 is FQNNGV. CDR3 size: 16 residues. CDR3 residues: CPSSLSAGMPSSEQSF. The CDR3 bases are TGTCCCAGCAGCTTATCGGCGGGTATGCCAAGCAGTGAGCAGTCCTTC.